Following are 2 T cell receptor beta chains from one sample sequenced in a study of breast tumors, draining lymph nodes, adjacent tissues. TCRdb used MiXCR to reprocess the multiplex PCR reads, holding one entry per CDR3 protein. The table shows some 200,000 distinct CDR3 sequences, with about 32% occurring only once. The lymph nodes were axillary draining lymph nodes from breast cancer patients. The specimen was axillary lymph node tissue. Every receptor here comes from a female donor with breast cancer. Some clones in this sample may be carry-over from other donors' samples.

The chain combines TRBV7-3 with TRBJ2-1, with 11 bases matching TRBD1. V dropped 2 bases and J dropped 7; count of bases not matched to a gene: 4. Germline V lookup: CDR1 SGHTA, CDR2 FQGTGA. The CDR3 loop spans 15 amino acids. CDR3 DNA: TGTGCCAGCAGCTTAGGACAGGGGGCAATGAATGAGCAGTTCTTC. Translating it yields CASSLGQGAMNEQFF.

A few counts support this clonotype. This clone may be a read error of a much larger clone one base away. CDR3 in amino acids: CASSQARLARQETQYF. The CDR3 region has the DNA TGTGCCAGCAGTCAAGCGAGGTTAGCGAGGCAAGAGACCCAGTACTTC. V and J are TRBV6-1 and TRBJ2-5, with D maybe TRBD2 (5 bases). The CDR3 is made up of 16 amino acids. The germline gives CDR1 MNHNS, CDR2 SASEGT.